This T cell receptor beta chain stems from a study of T cell clusters in autoimmune cytopenias. The germline gives CDR1 SGHDN, CDR2 FVKESK. The CDR3 sequence is 16 residues long. Some 34,000 genome equivalents of blood DNA were amplified for TRB. TRB was amplified by touch-down multiplex PCR, primer pools A and B combined. For each CDR3 protein, TCRdb gives one entry from its re-call of the multiplex PCR reads, without DNA. This sample's table reports thousands of distinct CDR3 sequences. The gene calls are TRBV14 and TRBJ1-4; TCRdb's D call, TRBD1, is unchecked because there is no DNA. Sample: peripheral blood. This receptor was taken from a human donor with an autoimmune cytopenia or autoimmune hepatitis (not recorded which). The CDR3 loop is CASSQDPTGWGEKLFF.